This T cell receptor (beta chain) was captured in a study of blood T cell repertoires in COVID-19. About the research overall: Whether acute or convalescent, the COVID-19 samples came from the United States, Italy and Spain. PBMCs, B-cell-depleted T cells, or T cells provided the cDNA or gDNA that made up the material.

In the authors' methods: Amplifying reference gene primers gave estimates of nucleated cell counts. Produced via immunoSEQ multiplex PCR; TCRdb's table is partial and in-frame only. That table is the source of V, J and clone size, and D and trimming were worked out from the DNA. The sample lists 650,000 to 800,000 clones; approximately 90% were seen once. The length of the CDR3 is 19 residues. J was trimmed by 0 bases and V by 4 bases; bases with no gene match: 13. From germline, CDR1 is SGHRS and CDR2 YFSETQ. The chain combines TRBV5-1 with TRBJ2-2; 9 bases fit TRBD2. Sequencing was carried out using peripheral blood. The receptor comes from a woman aged 18-29 years with acute or convalescent COVID-19. The CDR3 DNA is TGCGCCAGCAGCCTTGGCGTAGCGGGGGACCTCGCGAACACCGGGGAGCTGTTTTTT. It yields the protein CASSLGVAGDLANTGELFF.